These 29 T cell receptor beta chains share one sample of origin, sequenced in a study of shared clonotypes between healthy human individuals. Sequenced by immunoSEQ multiplex PCR; TCRdb stores in-frame clones only, minus some. The data show more than 2,000,000 clones, with more than 80% seen just once and 0.14% held by the top ten. The sequenced material came from naive CD4+ T cells sorted from blood. Subset: CD45RA+ positively selected. The receptors originated from a man aged 18 to 35 in good health.

The chain has TRBV29-1 and TRBJ1-2; 7 bases fit TRBD1. CDR3 length: 12 amino acids. The V gene end was trimmed by 2 bases and the J gene end by 5 bases; junction bases not matched to a gene: 2. The germline V gene has CDR1 SQVTM and CDR2 ANQGSEA. CDR3 sequence: CSVETGVYGYTF. CDR3 bases: TGCAGCGTTGAAACAGGGGTTTATGGCTACACCTTC.

The CDR3 bases are TGTGCCAGCAGTTTACTGGGGCGGGGACAGGGGACCAGCTCCTACAATGAGCAGTTCTTC. It codes for CASSLLGRGQGTSSYNEQFF. The chain employs TRBV28 and TRBJ2-1, with 10 nucleotides matching TRBD1. CDR1 and CDR2 (germline): MDHEN, SYDVKM. With 2 bases clipped from V and 0 bases from J, the junction kept 13 bases outside the gene matches. CDR3 length: 20 residues.

The chain carries TRBV11-2 and TRBJ2-1; 8 bases line up with TRBD2. The CDR3 consists of 17 residues. From germline, CDR1 is SGHAT and CDR2 FQNNGV. J lost 7 bases, V lost 5 bases, and 16 bases had no gene match. CDR3 sequence (DNA): TGTGCCAGCAGCCTTCGGTGGCTAGCGGGTGGTGGGAATGAGCAGTTCTTC. Protein sequence: CASSLRWLAGGGNEQFF.

The gene calls are TRBV9 and TRBJ2-1; unclear D gene. CDR1 is SGDLS and CDR2 is YYNGEE in the germline V gene. Trimming left V 2 bases short and J 8 bases short, with 20 bases between. This CDR3 is built from 16 residues. The CDR3 here is CASSVGSRSVGDEQFF. CDR3 DNA sequence: TGTGCCAGCAGCGTCGGGTCCCGGTCGGTGGGCGATGAGCAGTTCTTC.

This clone was picked up a small number of times. The rearrangement uses TRBV27 and TRBJ1-6; 8 nucleotides agree with TRBD1. CDR1 is MNHEY and CDR2 is SMNVEV in the germline V gene (reference sequence). Unmatched junction bases numbered 8, after V lost 6 bases and J lost 10 bases. This CDR3 is built from 14 residues. The CDR3 protein is CASRARDRISPLHF. DNA for the CDR3: TGTGCCAGCAGGGCTAGGGACAGGATCTCACCCCTCCACTTT.

J is TRBJ1-2 and V is TRBV29-1, with 7 bases matching TRBD1. CDR1 is SQVTM, CDR2 ANQGSEA, per germline. This CDR3 is built from 17 residues. With 5 bases clipped from V and 2 bases from J, the junction kept 17 bases outside the gene matches. The DNA for the CDR3 is TGCAGCGTTTTAGGGCCCGGGACAGCCCCACAGAACTATGGCTACACCTTC. This sequence encodes CSVLGPGTAPQNYGYTF.

The chain employs TRBV5-4 and TRBJ1-6; 12 nucleotides agree with TRBD1. The J segment lost 7 bases and the V segment lost 3 bases, leaving 2 bases of the junction unmatched. Germline CDR1 SGHNT, CDR2 YYREEE (reference sequence). This CDR3 has 15 amino acids. CDR3 loop: CASSWGQGANSPLHF. In DNA, the CDR3 is TGTGCCAGCAGCTGGGGACAGGGGGCCAATTCACCCCTCCACTTT.

The chain carries TRBV10-3 and TRBJ1-5, with D possibly being TRBD1 (5 bases). CDR1 is ENHRY and CDR2 is SYGVKD in the germline V gene. This CDR3 comprises 13 residues. The V end was cut by 10 bases, the J end by 0 bases, with 10 bases between. CDR3 DNA: TGTGCCACCGTCAGGGATAGCAATCAGCCCCAGCATTTT. It encodes CATVRDSNQPQHF.

This clone was found once. The chain has TRBV27 and TRBJ2-1; 15 nucleotides line up with TRBD2. This CDR3 has 16 amino acids. Germline V gives CDR1 MNHEY, CDR2 SMNVEV (reference sequence). V gave up 3 bases and J gave up 7 bases; unmatched junction bases: 4. The chain's CDR3 is CASSFAGTSGGNEQFF. The CDR3 DNA reads TGTGCCAGCAGTTTCGCCGGGACTAGCGGGGGGAATGAGCAGTTCTTC.

The chain joins TRBV5-1 to TRBJ2-1, with 10 nucleotides matching TRBD2. The CDR3 runs to 14 residues. The germline gives CDR1 SGHRS, CDR2 YFSETQ. J was trimmed by 7 bases and V by 4 bases; bases with no gene match: 5. CDR3 DNA sequence: TGCGCCAGCAGCGGTGGACTAGCGGCAAATGAGCAGTTCTTC. It is translated as CASSGGLAANEQFF.

This clone was observed once. This chain connects TRBV12-5 to TRBJ1-5, with TRBD1 as a possible D gene (5 bases). With 1 base removed from V and 3 bases from J, the gap between germline ends came to 22 bases. The CDR3 length is 19 residues. The germline V gene encodes CDR1 LGHNT and CDR2 FRNRAP. CDR3: CASGLGHGGKTDYNQPQHF. DNA for the CDR3: TGTGCTAGTGGTTTGGGACATGGAGGGAAGACAGACTACAATCAGCCCCAGCATTTT.

The CDR3 coding sequence is TGTGCCAGCTCCCGGGACAGGGTGGTGAATTCACCCCTCCACTTT. As protein: CASSRDRVVNSPLHF. The genes are TRBV18 and TRBJ1-6; 9 bases match TRBD1. The CDR3 spans 15 residues. The trim removed 6 bases at V and 7 bases at J, leaving 7 bases unmatched. CDR1 is KGHSH and CDR2 is LQKENI in the germline V gene.

As to this clone: One end of the junction is discordant with germline, which a read error may explain. This chain uses TRBV7-2 with TRBJ1-3, with unresolved D. Germline CDR1 SGHTA, CDR2 FQGNSA. CDR3 length: 13 residues. CDR3 sequence: CASSLDSGTTIYF. The CDR3 DNA reads as TGTGCCAGCAGCTTAGATTCGGGAACCACCATATATTTT. Combining the CDR3 with reference TRBV7-2 and TRBJ1-3 gives the whole variable domain GAGVSQSPSNKVTEKGKDVELRCDPISGHTALYWYRQSLGQGLEFLIYFQGNSAPDKSGLPSDRFSAERTGGSVSTLTIQRTQQEDSAVYLCASSLDSGTTIYFGEGSWLTVV.

The V gene is TRBV5-1, the J gene TRBJ2-7, with 9 bases aligning to TRBD2. With 6 bases clipped from V and 5 bases from J, the junction kept 18 bases outside the gene matches. This CDR3 comprises 17 residues. CDR1 SGHRS and CDR2 YFSETQ come from the germline V gene. The DNA for the CDR3 is TGCGCCAGCAACGTAGTCGAGGCGGGAGGGCCTCCCAACGAGCAGTACTTC. Protein: CASNVVEAGGPPNEQYF. The variable domain in full, completed from reference TRBV5-1 and TRBJ2-7, reads KAGVTQTPRYLIKTRGQQVTLSCSPISGHRSVSWYQQTPGQGLQFLFEYFSETQRNKGNFPGRFSGRQFSNSRSEMNVSTLELGDSALYLCASNVVEAGGPPNEQYFGPGTRLTVT.

DNA of the CDR3: TGCGCCAGCAGCCAAGACCTACACAGCGATTTTAACACTGAAGCTTTCTTT. It is translated as CASSQDLHSDFNTEAFF. The chain joins TRBV4-3 to TRBJ1-1; unclear D gene. V was cut by 0 bases and J by 2 bases, with 16 bases left in between. Per the germline V gene, CDR1 is LGHNA and CDR2 is YSLEER. The CDR3 loop spans 17 amino acids.

This clone was detected a few times. The V call is TRBV4-1, the J call TRBJ1-3; TRBD1 matches 7 bases. Germline CDR1 reads MGHRA; CDR2 reads YSYEKL. V trimming: 3 bases; J trimming: 0 bases; junction bases outside the gene matches: 5. CDR3 length: 16 amino acids. The chain's CDR3 is CASSHLGTDSGNTIYF. Written as DNA, the CDR3 is TGCGCCAGCAGCCACCTCGGGACAGACTCTGGAAACACCATATATTTT.

The chain carries TRBV6-1 and TRBJ1-2, with TRBD1 as a possible D gene (6 bases). The CDR3 contains 15 residues. Germline V gives CDR1 MNHNS, CDR2 SASEGT. Trimming stripped 0 bases from V and 4 bases from J, with 12 bases between. DNA of the CDR3: TGTGCCAGCAGTGAAGCGTTTGCAGGGGTCTATGGCTACACCTTC. Protein sequence: CASSEAFAGVYGYTF.

A single count supports this clone. The CDR3 DNA reads as TGTGCCAGCACGAGACGGGGACAAGAGACCCAGTACTTC. Residues: CASTRRGQETQYF. The chain uses TRBV28 and TRBJ2-5; possible D gene TRBD2, 5 bases. This CDR3 is built from 13 residues. Germline V gene sequence: CDR1 MDHEN, CDR2 SYDVKM. V dropped 7 bases and J dropped 2 bases, with 11 bases sitting between them.

This clone has only one observation. The chain employs TRBV27 and TRBJ2-7, with D possibly being TRBD2 (6 bases). Germline V gene sequence: CDR1 MNHEY, CDR2 SMNVEV (reference sequence). This CDR3 has 14 amino acids. The V gene lost 8 bases and the J gene lost 1 base, with 15 bases spanning the gap. The CDR3 DNA follows: TGTGCCAGCCGGGGAGGAGGGAGGTCCTACGAGCAGTACTTC. Residues: CASRGGGRSYEQYF.

CDR3 nucleotides: TGTGCCAGCAGCACAGTGCATGAGCAGTTCTTC. This sequence encodes CASSTVHEQFF. This chain connects TRBV25-1 to TRBJ2-1; D ambiguous. Trimming removed 6 bases from V and 8 bases from J, with 8 bases in between. The CDR3 spans 11 residues. Germline V CDR1 and CDR2: MGHDK, SYGVNS. The full variable domain, in which reference TRBV25-1 and TRBJ2-1 provide the parts outside the CDR3, is EADIYQTPRYLVIGTGKKITLECSQTMGHDKMYWYQQDPGMELHLIHYSYGVNSTEKGDLSSESTVSRIRTEHFPLTLESARPSHTSQYLCASSTVHEQFFGPGTRLTVL.

The J gene is TRBJ2-1, the V gene TRBV10-1, with 7 bases that match TRBD2. V lost 6 bases, J lost 4 bases, and 9 bases stayed unmatched. The CDR3 extends over 15 amino acids. CDR1 WNHNN and CDR2 SYGVQD come from the germline V gene (reference sequence). The CDR3, as DNA: TGCGCCAGCAGCCCGACGAGCGGGGATTACAATGAGCAGTTCTTC. It yields the protein CASSPTSGDYNEQFF.

V usage is TRBV10-1 and J usage is TRBJ1-1, with D possibly being TRBD1 (6 bases). Germline CDR1 is WNHNN and CDR2 is SYGVQD (reference sequence). V lost 4 bases to trimming and J lost 0 bases, with 9 bases between them. The CDR3 consists of 14 residues. This chain's CDR3 is CASSVDSLNTEAFF. Here the CDR3 DNA reads TGCGCCAGCAGTGTGGACAGCCTGAACACTGAAGCTTTCTTT.

V and J are TRBV2 and TRBJ2-1; perhaps D is TRBD1 or TRBD2 (6 bases each). This CDR3 contains 15 residues. The V and J ends lost 3 bases and 3 bases respectively, with 12 bases between them. Germline CDR1 and CDR2: SNHLY and FYNNEI. DNA of the CDR3: TGTGCCAGCAGTGAGGAAGGGGGGATCTACAATGAGCAGTTCTTC. Translated: CASSEEGGIYNEQFF.

CDR3 nucleotide sequence: TGTGCCAGCAAGGTCTATCCAGCGGGAGGTTCCTACGAGCAGTACTTC. Amino acids: CASKVYPAGGSYEQYF. This chain uses TRBV2 with TRBJ2-7, with TRBD2 matching 9 bases. The CDR3 has 16 residues. Germline V lookup: CDR1 SNHLY, CDR2 FYNNEI. V shed 7 bases and J 1 base; nucleotides not matched to a gene: 11.

The chain carries TRBV6-5 and TRBJ2-7, with 7 bases fitting TRBD1. V shed 0 bases and J 2 bases; nucleotides not matched to a gene: 7. From germline, CDR1 is MNHEY and CDR2 SVGAGI. The CDR3 length is 16 residues. In nucleotides, the CDR3 is TGTGCCAGCAGTTACTCTATCGGCCAGGGGGCCTACGAGCAGTACTTC. Its protein is CASSYSIGQGAYEQYF.

CDR3 nucleotides: TGCGCCAGCAGCCCCTTTAGTCTACCGGGAGGGTACAATGAGCAGTTCTTC. Protein product: CASSPFSLPGGYNEQFF. This chain links TRBV5-1 with TRBJ2-1; 8 nucleotides line up with TRBD2. The germline V gene encodes CDR1 SGHRS and CDR2 YFSETQ. The length of the CDR3 is 17 residues. The V gene end was trimmed by 4 bases and the J gene end by 4 bases; junction bases not matched to a gene: 13.

V usage is TRBV5-1 and J usage is TRBJ1-6, with D unresolved. Germline CDR1 SGHRS, CDR2 YFSETQ. The V and J ends lost 0 bases and 9 bases respectively, with 16 bases between them. The length of the CDR3 is 16 residues. The CDR3 spells CASSLGVGGSPSPLHF. The DNA of the CDR3 is TGCGCCAGCAGCTTGGGTGTCGGCGGCTCCCCTTCACCCCTCCACTTT.

The CDR3 protein is CASSPPGVGEKLFF. CDR3 DNA sequence: TGTGCCAGCAGCCCCCCAGGGGTAGGTGAAAAACTGTTTTTT. V usage is TRBV13 and J usage is TRBJ1-4; the D gene is possibly TRBD1 (6 bases). This CDR3 comprises 14 residues. Trimming took 5 bases from V and 7 from J, leaving 14 bases between them. Germline assignment: CDR1 PRHDT and CDR2 FYEKMQ (reference sequence).

The chain combines TRBV5-4 with TRBJ2-2; 11 bases are a match to TRBD1. In germline, CDR1 is SGHNT, CDR2 YYREEE (reference sequence). The CDR3 length is 14 residues. V lost 4 bases, J lost 7 bases, and 3 bases stayed unmatched. The DNA for the CDR3 is TGTGCCAGCAGCCGGGACAGGGGGTTCGGGGAGCTGTTTTTT. It encodes CASSRDRGFGELFF.